A selection of T cell receptor beta chains follows, all from one sample in a study of patients and donors after allogeneic stem cell transplantation. Via MiXCR, TCRdb re-called the RT-PCR reads, giving one row per CDR3 protein. Of roughly 140,000 distinct CDR3 sequences in the sample, about two fifths are singletons; the top ten hold 40% to 55%. What was sequenced was blood, either unsorted or a sorted T cell fraction (not recorded which). All receptors come from a human donor who was either an allogeneic HSCT recipient or a stem cell or donor lymphocyte infusion donor (not recorded which). It is not recorded whose cells these are; they may come from a transplant donor. Both conserved end residues are part of each CDR3. The D gene is left open where the match is weak. A row's size may be missing; if present it is once, few, many or a size class.

d_call: NA
j_call: TRBJ2-3
clone_size: NA
v_call: TRBV4-3
cdr3_aa: CASSQDSADTQYF
cdr3_nt: TGCGCCAGCAGCCAAGATAGTGCAGATACGCAGTATTTT

d_call: NA
j_call: TRBJ2-5
clone_size: NA
v_call: TRBV5-1
cdr3_aa: CASSWGETQYF
cdr3_nt: TGCGCCAGCAGCTGGGGAGAGACCCAGTACTTC

d_call: NA
j_call: TRBJ1-6
clone_size: NA
v_call: TRBV27
cdr3_aa: CASRKRTDGGPLHF
cdr3_nt: TGTGCCAGCAGAAAGAGGACCGACGGGGGACCCCTCCACTTT

d_call: NA
j_call: TRBJ1-1
clone_size: NA
v_call: TRBV3-1
cdr3_aa: CASSRPNTEAFF
cdr3_nt: TGTGCCAGCAGCCGCCCGAACACTGAAGCTTTCTTT

d_call: NA
j_call: TRBJ1-1
clone_size: NA
v_call: TRBV19
cdr3_aa: CASKDFARNTEAFF
cdr3_nt: TGTGCCAGTAAGGATTTCGCGAGGAACACTGAAGCTTTCTTT

d_call: NA
j_call: TRBJ1-2
clone_size: NA
v_call: TRBV28
cdr3_aa: CASSENGVGLNYGYTF
cdr3_nt: TGTGCCAGCAGTGAAAACGGAGTCGGGCTAAACTATGGCTACACCTTC

d_call: NA
j_call: TRBJ1-1
clone_size: NA
v_call: TRBV10-3
cdr3_aa: CATSGAGSQSEAFF
cdr3_nt: TGTGCCACTAGTGGAGCCGGGTCCCAATCTGAAGCTTTCTTT

d_call: NA
j_call: TRBJ1-1
clone_size: NA
v_call: TRBV12-3/TRBV12-4
cdr3_aa: CASSLNWGTEAFF
cdr3_nt: TGTGCCAGCAGTTTAAATTGGGGTACTGAAGCTTTCTTT

d_call: NA
j_call: TRBJ1-1
clone_size: few
v_call: TRBV3-1
cdr3_aa: CASSSDLSGGAFF
cdr3_nt: TGTGCCAGCAGCTCCGATTTGTCGGGGGGAGCTTTCTTT

d_call: NA
j_call: TRBJ1-1
clone_size: few
v_call: TRBV2
cdr3_aa: CASSAVQNTEAFF
cdr3_nt: TGTGCCAGCAGTGCCGTTCAGAACACTGAAGCTTTCTTT

d_call: NA
j_call: TRBJ2-1
clone_size: NA
v_call: TRBV3-1
cdr3_aa: CASSQERVLPSEGNEQFF
cdr3_nt: TGTGCCAGCAGCCAAGAGAGGGTCCTCCCCTCGGAGGGCAATGAGCAGTTCTTC

d_call: NA
j_call: TRBJ2-4
clone_size: NA
v_call: TRBV15
cdr3_aa: CATSRPGLNIQYF
cdr3_nt: TGTGCCACCAGCAGGCCGGGCCTAAACATTCAGTACTTC

d_call: NA
j_call: TRBJ2-2
clone_size: NA
v_call: TRBV29-1
cdr3_aa: CSVEAGNTGELFF
cdr3_nt: TGCAGCGTGGAAGCAGGGAACACCGGGGAGCTGTTTTTT

d_call: NA
j_call: TRBJ1-1
clone_size: NA
v_call: TRBV12-3/TRBV12-4
cdr3_aa: CASSNTEAFF
cdr3_nt: TGTGCCAGCAGCAACACTGAAGCTTTCTTT